Below, 14 T cell receptor beta chains from the same sample are listed, as sequenced in a study of post-analysis software for immune sequencing data. Antigens of these TCRs are unknown. The TCR beta cDNA libraries carried unique molecular identifiers. A single record per CDR3 protein comes from TCRdb applying MiXCR to the PCR reads. The sample gives 650,000 to 850,000 distinct CDR3 sequences, around 46% of which show up once; 4.9% is in the top ten. Study results and caveats: Included in a set of five TRBV segments more frequent in patients than controls were TRBV5-6, TRBV5-1 and TRBV20-1.

The sequenced sample consisted of blood. The receptors here all came from a girl aged 5-17 years with multiple sclerosis.

In its sample, this clonotype was seen a few times. The chain couples TRBV7-9 to TRBJ2-1; 10 positions match TRBD2. The CDR3 has 13 amino acids. V was pared by 5 bases and J by 12 bases, with 7 bases of the junction left unmatched. Germline V gene lookup returns CDR1 SEHNR and CDR2 FQNEAQ (reference sequence). The CDR3 nucleotides read TGTGCCAGCAGCGCTACTAGCGGGATCAGGCAGTTCTTC. This sequence encodes CASSATSGIRQFF.

J is TRBJ1-2 and V is TRBV29-1, with unresolved D. Germline loops: CDR1 SQVTM, CDR2 ANQGSEA. CDR3 length: 14 amino acids. The germline V and J ends were trimmed by 6 bases and 7 bases, with 21 bases remaining between them. CDR3 sequence: CSVQTSGRPGGYTF. In nucleotides, the CDR3 is TGCAGCGTCCAAACCAGTGGCCGGCCGGGTGGCTACACCTTC.

The chain recombines TRBV29-1 with TRBJ2-3; 12 bases fit TRBD1. CDR1 and CDR2 (germline): SQVTM, ANQGSEA. This CDR3 has 15 amino acids. V trimming: 7 bases; J trimming: 2 bases; junction bases outside the gene matches: 7. The CDR3 DNA is TGCAGCGCTGGGGAGGGACAGGGGGCCACAGATACGCAGTATTTT. Its protein product is CSAGEGQGATDTQYF.

This rearrangement joins TRBV28 to TRBJ1-5; no firm D call. Trimming stripped 3 bases from V and 0 bases from J, with 15 bases between. This CDR3 comprises 17 residues. CDR1 is MDHEN, CDR2 SYDVKM, per germline. The CDR3 nucleotides read TGTGCCAGCAGTTTGATATGGGAACCAGCTAGCAATCAGCCCCAGCATTTT. Translation gives CASSLIWEPASNQPQHF.

The rearrangement links TRBV24-1 to TRBJ2-3; 10 bases match TRBD1. The V gene end was trimmed by 7 bases and the J gene end by 6 bases; junction bases not matched to a gene: 3. Germline V lookup: CDR1 KGHDR, CDR2 SFDVKD. The CDR3 sequence is 13 residues long. The CDR3: CATRGQGGDTQYF. Here the CDR3 DNA reads TGTGCCACCAGAGGACAGGGGGGGGATACGCAGTATTTT.

The chain is built from TRBV7-2 and TRBJ2-1, with unresolved D. The CDR3 totals 13 residues. V was pared by 1 base and J by 10 bases, with 11 bases between. The germline V gene encodes CDR1 SGHTA and CDR2 FQGNSA. Written as DNA, the CDR3 is TGTGCCAGCAGCTTAGACCAGTCATCCGAGCAGTTCTTC. Translated: CASSLDQSSEQFF.

This clonotype was seen a handful of times. V gene TRBV20-1 combines with J gene TRBJ2-5; D is undetermined. This CDR3 spans 14 amino acids. The V gene lost 2 bases and the J gene lost 1 base, with 11 bases spanning the gap. Germline CDR1 is DFQATT and CDR2 is SNEGSKA (reference sequence). The CDR3 DNA is TGCAGTGCTAGAAGTTCCTTCAGCCAAGAGACCCAGTACTTC. Protein: CSARSSFSQETQYF.

The CDR3 loop reads CASSSGDHLLSGANVLTF. Here the CDR3 DNA reads TGTGCCAGCAGCTCCGGGGACCATTTACTCTCTGGGGCCAACGTCCTGACTTTC. The chain employs TRBV9 and TRBJ2-6; D may be TRBD1 or TRBD2 (5 bases each). CDR1 is SGDLS, CDR2 YYNGEE, per germline. This CDR3 comprises 18 residues. Trimming cost V 4 bases and J 0 bases, with 17 bases left between them.

This clonotype was recorded only once. The rearrangement joins TRBV7-2 to TRBJ2-5, with TRBD1 as a possible D gene (5 bases). Germline lookup yields CDR1 SGHTA and CDR2 FQGNSA. The V end lost 2 bases, the J end lost 2 bases, and 9 bases lay between the germline ends. The CDR3 length is 14 residues. The CDR3 nucleotides read TGTGCCAGCAGCTTAATGAGACAGCAAGAGACCCAGTACTTC. Translated: CASSLMRQQETQYF.

The rearrangement links TRBV11-2 to TRBJ2-1; tentatively, D is TRBD1 (5 bases). The J call may be mistaken, given a closer DNA end match to TRBJ2-7. Looked up from germline, CDR1 is SGHAT and CDR2 is FQNNGV. CDR3 size: 16 residues. The CDR3 spells CASSSVRGSQFYEQYF. CDR3 in DNA: TGTGCCAGCAGCTCAGTAAGGGGATCCCAATTTTACGAGCAGTACTTC.

This chain joins TRBV4-3 and TRBJ2-5, with D perhaps assigned TRBD1 or TRBD2 (6 bases each). The CDR3 covers 15 residues. V lost 0 bases and J 11 bases, leaving 19 bases between the germline ends. CDR1 and CDR2 from the germline V gene are LGHNA and YSLEER. The CDR3 DNA is TGCGCCAGCAGCCAAGATGAAGGGGGACGGAGGGAGCAGTACTTC. It specifies CASSQDEGGRREQYF.

This chain joins TRBV7-3 and TRBJ2-3, with no clear D. The V end lost 5 bases, the J end lost 6 bases, and 12 bases lay between the germline ends. Germline CDR1 is SGHTA and CDR2 is FQGTGA. The CDR3 extends over 13 amino acids. CDR3 loop: CASSPLPMDTQYF. CDR3 bases: TGTGCCAGCAGCCCTCTCCCCATGGATACGCAGTATTTT.

This clonotype has just a few counts. The V call is TRBV4-1, the J call TRBJ2-7, with 11 bases matching TRBD1. The CDR3 spans 17 residues. Per germline, CDR1 MGHRA and CDR2 YSYEKL. After removal of 0 bases from V and 5 bases from J, the junction contained 9 bases not matched to a gene. The CDR3 protein is CASSQDGGTGGFDEQYF. CDR3 DNA: TGCGCCAGCAGCCAAGATGGAGGGACAGGGGGTTTTGACGAGCAGTACTTC.

This clonotype was observed a few times. The chain couples TRBV20-1 to TRBJ1-2; D unresolved. The germline CDR1 and CDR2 sequences are DFQATT and SNEGSKA (reference sequence). V gave up 0 bases and J gave up 8 bases, with 13 bases separating them. The CDR3 is 13 amino acids. CDR3 residues: CSARDIQTRGYTF. Written as DNA, the CDR3 is TGCAGTGCTAGAGATATCCAGACGAGAGGCTACACCTTC.